The 21 T cell receptor beta chains below all came from one sample that was sequenced in a study of T cell changes during pregnancy in multiple sclerosis. TCRdb's table, derived via immunoSEQ multiplex PCR, lists solely in-frame clones and lacks some. Of about 67,000 clones listed, roughly 90% are singletons. Here the sequenced sample was peripheral blood, taken in the first trimester of pregnancy. These receptors came from a female donor in good health, enrolled as a control in a pregnancy study.

The genes are TRBV5-1 and TRBJ1-5, with 8 positions matching TRBD1. Unmatched junction bases numbered 3, after V lost 0 bases and J lost 4 bases. The germline gives CDR1 SGHRS, CDR2 YFSETQ. This CDR3 contains 15 residues. For the CDR3, the DNA is TGCGCCAGCAGCTTGGGGACAGGGACGAATCAGCCCCAGCATTTT. It yields the protein CASSLGTGTNQPQHF.

The CDR3 nucleotides read TGTGCCAGCGGCTCCAACGGGGGAAGTGAGCAGTTCTTC. It codes for CASGSNGGSEQFF. The chain employs TRBV2 and TRBJ2-1, with a tentative D call TRBD2 (6 bases). CDR1 and CDR2 (germline): SNHLY, FYNNEI. V gave up 8 bases and J gave up 9 bases, with 17 bases separating them. The CDR3 has 13 amino acids.

This chain links TRBV7-9 with TRBJ2-2; TRBD1 matches at 7 bases. V shed 0 bases, J shed 6 bases, and the junction held 1 base outside the gene matches. This CDR3 has 14 amino acids. Germline lookup yields CDR1 SEHNR and CDR2 FQNEAQ (reference sequence). The CDR3 DNA sequence: TGTGCCAGCAGCTTAGCGGGGACAGCCGGGGAGCTGTTTTTT. Residues: CASSLAGTAGELFF.

The genes are TRBV5-1 and TRBJ2-1, with a tentative D call TRBD1 (5 bases). V lost 3 bases, J lost 4 bases, and 8 bases lay in between. The CDR3 is 13 amino acids. Germline CDR1 is SGHRS and CDR2 is YFSETQ. The CDR3 nucleotides read TGCGCCAGCAGCTCAACAGGTTACAATGAGCAGTTCTTC. Encoded protein: CASSSTGYNEQFF. The whole variable domain, remainder taken from reference TRBV5-1 and TRBJ2-1, is KAGVTQTPRYLIKTRGQQVTLSCSPISGHRSVSWYQQTPGQGLQFLFEYFSETQRNKGNFPGRFSGRQFSNSRSEMNVSTLELGDSALYLCASSSTGYNEQFFGPGTRLTVL.

This chain links TRBV27 with TRBJ2-7; 10 nucleotides agree with TRBD1. The CDR3 covers 15 residues. V lost 7 bases and J lost 3; bases outside the gene matches: 9. CDR1 and CDR2 from the germline V gene are MNHEY and SMNVEV (reference sequence). CDR3 sequence (DNA): TGTGCCAGCACTAGCCCGGGACAGGGGTTCTACGAGCAGTACTTC. It specifies CASTSPGQGFYEQYF.

This rearrangement joins TRBV6-1 to TRBJ2-7; TRBD1 aligns across 7 bases. V gave up 5 bases and J gave up 4 bases; unmatched junction bases: 8. CDR3 length: 14 residues. The germline CDR1 and CDR2 sequences are MNHNS and SASEGT. The CDR3 sequence: CASSFLRGSYEQYF. The CDR3 region has the DNA TGTGCCAGCAGTTTTCTCAGGGGGTCGTACGAGCAGTACTTC.

This chain joins TRBV10-3 and TRBJ2-7; a possible D gene is TRBD2 (5 bases). The CDR3 totals 12 residues. Germline V gene lookup returns CDR1 ENHRY and CDR2 SYGVKD. Trimming took off 3 bases at V and 3 bases at J, with 6 bases between the two ends. CDR3 sequence: CAISDGDYEQYF. CDR3 coding DNA: TGTGCCATCAGTGACGGGGACTACGAGCAGTACTTC.

The genes are TRBV5-1 and TRBJ2-7; 7 nucleotides agree with TRBD2. CDR3 length equals 15 residues. Per the germline V gene, CDR1 is SGHRS and CDR2 is YFSETQ. Losses at the gene ends were 1 base for V and 2 bases for J; bases not matched to a gene: 6. Written as DNA, the CDR3 is TGCGCCAGCAGCTTGTTCGCTAGCGGAACCTACGAGCAGTACTTC. The encoded protein is CASSLFASGTYEQYF.

This clone was detected only once. The chain joins TRBV29-1 to TRBJ1-5, with a weak D call TRBD1 (6 bases). Germline CDR1 and CDR2: SQVTM and ANQGSEA. The length of the CDR3 is 14 residues. With 5 bases removed from V and 0 bases from J, the gap between germline ends came to 11 bases. CDR3 in DNA: TGCAGCGTTACACAGGGATATAGCAATCAGCCCCAGCATTTT. It specifies CSVTQGYSNQPQHF.

The V gene is TRBV28, the J gene TRBJ1-1; 9 bases fit TRBD1. The CDR3 consists of 15 residues. Germline values: CDR1 MDHEN, CDR2 SYDVKM. Unmatched junction bases numbered 5, after V lost 6 bases and J lost 0 bases. This CDR3 reads CASRTGGLMNTEAFF. As DNA, the CDR3 is TGTGCCAGCAGAACAGGGGGCCTCATGAACACTGAAGCTTTCTTT.

The chain couples TRBV18 to TRBJ1-1; maybe TRBD1 (5 bases). Trimming took off 6 bases at V and 3 bases at J, with 14 bases between the two ends. The CDR3 spans 14 residues. Germline loops: CDR1 KGHSH, CDR2 LQKENI. The CDR3 DNA sequence: TGTGCCAGCTCGTCAGGGTCAAGGGACACTGAAGCTTTCTTT. Translating gives CASSSGSRDTEAFF.

The V gene is TRBV29-1, the J gene TRBJ2-7, with 7 bases aligning to TRBD2. With V trimmed by 5 bases and J by 3 bases, 1 base remained unmatched. Germline assignment: CDR1 SQVTM and CDR2 ANQGSEA. The CDR3 runs 11 residues. The CDR3 sequence is CSVREVYEQYF. The CDR3 DNA follows: TGCAGCGTTCGGGAGGTCTACGAGCAGTACTTC.

CDR3 sequence reads: CASRRHGSYEQYF. CDR3 bases: TGTGCCAGTAGGCGACACGGATCCTACGAGCAGTACTTC. The V call is TRBV19, the J call TRBJ2-7, with no clear D. The CDR3 totals 13 residues. Germline CDR1 reads LNHDA; CDR2 reads SQIVND (reference sequence). Trimming left V 6 bases short and J 1 base short, with 10 bases between.

This clone was detected only once. This chain links TRBV27 with TRBJ2-1, with D perhaps matching TRBD2 (6 bases). This CDR3 has 16 residues. Trimming removed 6 bases from V and 0 bases from J, with 15 bases in between. The V gene's germline CDR1 is MNHEY and CDR2 SMNVEV (reference sequence). The CDR3 DNA follows: TGTGCCAGCAGATGGACGGCGGGGTACTCCTACAATGAGCAGTTCTTC. Its protein is CASRWTAGYSYNEQFF.

The J gene is TRBJ1-3, the V gene TRBV10-3; tentatively, D is TRBD1 (6 bases). Trimming took 5 bases from V and 1 from J, leaving 6 bases between them. The CDR3 sequence is 13 residues long. Per germline, CDR1 ENHRY and CDR2 SYGVKD. CDR3 nucleotide sequence: TGTGCCATCAGTACAGGGTCTGGAAACACCATATATTTT. It specifies CAISTGSGNTIYF.

The rearrangement joins TRBV27 to TRBJ2-6, with 8 bases aligning to TRBD1. The CDR3 runs to 16 residues. V shed 5 bases, J shed 0 bases, and the junction held 3 bases outside the gene matches. Germline assignment: CDR1 MNHEY and CDR2 SMNVEV (reference sequence). CDR3: CASSTTGASGANVLTF. CDR3 nucleotide sequence: TGTGCCAGCAGTACGACAGGGGCCTCTGGGGCCAACGTCCTGACTTTC. Drawing the rest from reference TRBV27 and TRBJ2-6, the complete variable domain is EAQVTQNPRYLITVTGKKLTVTCSQNMNHEYMSWYRQDPGLGLRQIYYSMNVEVTDKGDVPEGYKVSRKEKRNFPLILESPSPNQTSLYFCASSTTGASGANVLTFGAGSRLTVL.

V and J are TRBV4-2 and TRBJ1-5; TRBD1 might be the D (5 bases). Between the trimmed V and J ends, which lost 0 bases and 3 bases, there was a span of 6 bases. CDR1 is LGHNA, CDR2 YNFKEQ, per germline. The CDR3 has 14 amino acids. CDR3 sequence reads: CASSQETANQPQHF. As DNA, the CDR3 is TGTGCCAGCAGCCAAGAGACAGCCAATCAGCCCCAGCATTTT.

The rearrangement uses TRBV10-2 and TRBJ2-1; 7 nucleotides agree with TRBD2. The CDR3 loop spans 15 amino acids. In germline, CDR1 is WSHSY, CDR2 SAAADI. With V trimmed by 4 bases and J by 0 bases, 3 bases remained unmatched. As DNA, the CDR3 is TGCGCCAGCAGTGTCCAGCGGGGCTCCTACAATGAGCAGTTCTTC. Its translation: CASSVQRGSYNEQFF.

V is TRBV28 and J is TRBJ1-2; D uncertain. The V gene lost 4 bases and the J gene lost 7 bases, with 13 bases spanning the gap. The CDR3 length is 13 residues. Germline CDR1 MDHEN, CDR2 SYDVKM. CDR3 region: CASSSVRRGGYTF. In DNA form, the CDR3 reads TGTGCCAGCAGTTCGGTACGTCGGGGTGGCTACACCTTC.

In this sample, this clone turned up once. The chain uses TRBV5-8 and TRBJ1-2, with 7 bases aligning to TRBD1. Germline-derived CDR1 and CDR2 are SGHTS and YDEGEE. CDR3 length: 16 amino acids. Trimming took 4 bases from V and 0 from J; bases not matched to a gene: 9. This CDR3 reads CASSPDDRVPNYGYTF. CDR3 coding DNA: TGTGCCAGCAGCCCCGACGACAGGGTACCTAACTATGGCTACACCTTC.

Only one count was recorded for this clone. The rearrangement joins TRBV4-2 to TRBJ2-3; the D gene is possibly TRBD2 (6 bases). Germline values: CDR1 LGHNA, CDR2 YNFKEQ. V gave up 0 bases and J gave up 1 base, with 11 bases separating them. The CDR3 has 16 residues. The DNA for the CDR3 is TGTGCCAGCAGCCAAGAGGCGGCTAGCGGCACAGATACGCAGTATTTT. This gives the protein CASSQEAASGTDTQYF.